The following is a TCR beta chain sequence with its context. CDR3 length equals 15 residues. The germline V gene has CDR1 LNHDA and CDR2 SQIVND (reference sequence). Trimming pared 3 bases from V and 2 bases from J, leaving 11 bases between. Generated by immunoSEQ multiplex PCR, the TCRdb table keeps only in-frame clones and is missing some. The repertoire has roughly 79,000 clones, nearly 97% of them found once; the top ten carry roughly 0.36%. The sample belongs to a study of technical replicates of blood from a few donors. The rearrangement uses TRBV19 and TRBJ1-5, with D possibly being TRBD1 (5 bases). The TCR comes from a human donor in good health. The sequencing input was T cells isolated from PBMCs. CDR3 nucleotide sequence: TGTGCCAGTAGTATGGGACTGGGTGGCAATCAGCCCCAGCATTTT. It specifies CASSMGLGGNQPQHF.